One and the same sample provided the 29 T cell receptor beta chains below, sequenced in a study of patients and donors after allogeneic stem cell transplantation. Each CDR3 protein gets one entry after TCRdb re-called the RT-PCR reads with MiXCR. The sample includes 150,000 to 200,000 distinct CDR3 sequences, around 30% of them seen just once. The specimen sequenced was blood, either unsorted or a sorted T cell fraction (not recorded which). Receptors originate from a human donor who was either an allogeneic HSCT recipient or a stem cell or donor lymphocyte infusion donor (not recorded which). It is not recorded whose cells these are; they may come from a transplant donor.

A few counts support this clonotype. This chain links TRBV7-2 with TRBJ1-1; TRBD1 matches 7 bases. With V trimmed by 1 base and J by 4 bases, 6 bases remained unmatched. Germline values: CDR1 SGHTA, CDR2 FQGNSA. The CDR3 is made up of 15 amino acids. As DNA, the CDR3 is TGTGCCAGCAGCTTAGGACCCTCAGGGGGCACTGAAGCTTTCTTT. It translates to CASSLGPSGGTEAFF.

The rearrangement uses TRBV29-1 and TRBJ2-1; 8 bases are shared with TRBD1. The CDR3 sequence is 12 residues long. The junction had 5 bases not matched to a gene; V was cut back by 8 bases and J by 5 bases. Germline V gives CDR1 SQVTM, CDR2 ANQGSEA. Written as DNA, the CDR3 is TGCAGCTTCCGGACAGGGAACAATGAGCAGTTCTTC. Its translation is CSFRTGNNEQFF.

This clonotype was observed a few times. V gene TRBV6-5 combines with J gene TRBJ2-3; maybe TRBD1 (5 bases). The CDR3 covers 18 residues. Trimming stripped 0 bases from V and 0 bases from J, with 16 bases between. The germline CDR1 and CDR2 sequences are MNHEY and SVGAGI. The CDR3: CASSYSYPDSISTDTQYF. CDR3 nucleotides: TGTGCCAGCAGTTACTCGTATCCCGACAGCATAAGCACAGATACGCAGTATTTT.

The V call is TRBV4-1, the J call TRBJ2-4; tentatively, D is TRBD2 (7 bases). The CDR3 is 15 amino acids. CDR1 is MGHRA, CDR2 YSYEKL, per germline. The V end was cut by 6 bases, the J end by 8 bases, with 20 bases between. The CDR3 region is CASRRGGDGRDIQYF. In DNA form, the CDR3 reads TGCGCCAGCAGACGAGGGGGGGACGGCAGGGACATTCAGTACTTC.

The CDR3 is CASSLTGTKQYF. CDR3 in DNA: TGTGCCAGCAGCTTAACCGGGACAAAGCAGTACTTC. This rearrangement joins TRBV7-6 to TRBJ2-7, with a possible D match to TRBD1 (6 bases). The CDR3 has 12 residues. Per germline, CDR1 SGHVS and CDR2 FNYEAQ. V was pared by 2 bases and J by 8 bases, with 10 bases between.

Concerning this clonotype: At one end the junction does not follow the germline gene, possibly because of a read error. The chain joins TRBV24-1 to TRBJ2-1, with TRBD2 matching 11 bases. Germline lookup yields CDR1 KGHDR and CDR2 SFDVKD. The CDR3 length is 13 residues. This CDR3 is CATSDQTSGSQLF. The CDR3 bases are TGTGCCACCAGTGACCAAACTAGCGGGAGCCAACTTTTC.

The chain is built from TRBV6-2 or TRBV6-3 and TRBJ2-7, with TRBD1 as a possible D gene (6 bases). Deletions cut 5 bases from V and 2 bases from J, with 13 bases between. CDR1 MNHEY and CDR2 SVGEGT come from the germline V gene. The CDR3 spans 14 residues. The CDR3: CASSDWTAAYEQYF. The DNA for the CDR3 is TGTGCCAGCAGTGACTGGACAGCCGCCTACGAGCAGTACTTC.

The table lists this clonotype with a few counts. CDR3 nucleotides: TGTGCCAGCAGGGAAACGGGACGAGCTGAGACCCAGTACTTC. Protein sequence: CASRETGRAETQYF. The genes are TRBV12-3 or TRBV12-4 and TRBJ2-5; tentatively, D is TRBD1 or TRBD2 (5 bases each). CDR3 size: 14 residues. Between the trimmed V and J ends, which lost 6 bases and 5 bases, there was a span of 16 bases.

This clonotype was seen a handful of times. This chain uses TRBV10-3 with TRBJ2-7; perhaps TRBD2 as D (6 bases). The germline CDR1 and CDR2 sequences are ENHRY and SYGVKD. CDR3 size: 13 residues. V dropped 7 bases and J dropped 0 bases, with 10 bases sitting between them. The CDR3 bases are TGTGCCATCACGGACGGGAGCTCCTACGAGCAGTACTTC. As protein: CAITDGSSYEQYF.

This clonotype was detected once. V and J are TRBV4-3 and TRBJ2-7, with D unclear. Germline values: CDR1 LGHNA, CDR2 YSLEER. This CDR3 comprises 17 residues. Trimming cost V 4 bases and J 3 bases, with 22 bases left between them. As DNA, the CDR3 is TGCGCCAGCAGCCGCGGCGCCGAATGGGCGGAGCTCTACGAGCAGTACTTC. Translation: CASSRGAEWAELYEQYF.

This clonotype was observed once. The chain is built from TRBV9 and TRBJ2-5; 11 bases match TRBD2. Germline-derived CDR1 and CDR2 are SGDLS and YYNGEE. The CDR3 runs to 16 residues. Trimming removed 3 bases from V and 5 bases from J; junction bases left unmatched: 9. The CDR3 is CASSAQFSGRAETQYF. CDR3 bases: TGTGCCAGCAGCGCTCAGTTTAGCGGGAGGGCGGAGACCCAGTACTTC.

The J gene is TRBJ2-3, the V gene TRBV4-2; no clear D. The CDR3 length is 14 residues. From germline, CDR1 is LGHNA and CDR2 YNFKEQ. V was clipped by 7 bases and J by 2 bases, with 13 bases between them. Here the CDR3 reads CASTRMTSTDTQYF. In DNA form, the CDR3 reads TGTGCCAGCACCAGAATGACGTCCACAGATACGCAGTATTTT.

V usage is TRBV7-2 and J usage is TRBJ1-4; D unresolved. Germline V gives CDR1 SGHTA, CDR2 FQGNSA. Trimming removed 8 bases from V and 7 bases from J, with 14 bases in between. There are 13 residues in the CDR3. Written as DNA, the CDR3 is TGTGCCAGCCGGGTGGGGATGGGTGAAAAACTGTTTTTT. It yields the protein CASRVGMGEKLFF.

The chain couples TRBV29-1 to TRBJ2-5; TRBD1 agrees at 8 bases. This CDR3 has 11 residues. Per the germline V gene, CDR1 is SQVTM and CDR2 is ANQGSEA. V trimming: 7 bases; J trimming: 5 bases; junction bases outside the gene matches: 3. CDR3 nucleotide sequence: TGCAGCGGGACAGGGCTGGAGACCCAGTACTTC. Its protein is CSGTGLETQYF.

The chain is built from TRBV18 and TRBJ1-2; D remains ambiguous. Trimming left V 1 base short and J 1 base short, with 10 bases between. This CDR3 is 15 amino acids long. The germline CDR1 and CDR2 sequences are KGHSH and LQKENI. Here the CDR3 reads CASSPQSTDNYGYTF. DNA of the CDR3: TGTGCCAGCTCACCACAATCCACCGATAACTATGGCTACACCTTC. Combining the CDR3 with reference TRBV18 and TRBJ1-2 gives the whole variable domain NAGVMQNPRHLVRRRGQEARLRCSPMKGHSHVYWYRQLPEEGLKFMVYLQKENIIDESGMPKERFSAEFPKEGPSILRIQQVVRGDSAAYFCASSPQSTDNYGYTFGSGTRLTVV.

This clonotype was seen a few times. V usage is TRBV5-1 and J usage is TRBJ1-6; no clear D gene. There are 13 residues in the CDR3. Germline V gene lookup returns CDR1 SGHRS and CDR2 YFSETQ. V lost 1 base to trimming and J lost 10 bases, with 9 bases between them. The chain's CDR3 is CASSLTEGSPLHF. DNA for the CDR3: TGCGCCAGCAGCTTGACGGAAGGCTCACCCCTCCACTTT. Full variable domain (outside the CDR3, taken from reference TRBV5-1 and TRBJ1-6): KAGVTQTPRYLIKTRGQQVTLSCSPISGHRSVSWYQQTPGQGLQFLFEYFSETQRNKGNFPGRFSGRQFSNSRSEMNVSTLELGDSALYLCASSLTEGSPLHFGNGTRLTVT.

This clonotype was observed a handful of times. The chain joins TRBV12-3 or TRBV12-4 to TRBJ2-3; D unclear. Trimming cost V 3 bases and J 6 bases, with 7 bases left between them. The CDR3 spans 12 residues. CDR3 protein: CASSFGADTQYF. The CDR3, as DNA: TGTGCCAGCAGTTTCGGAGCGGATACGCAGTATTTT.

V and J are TRBV28 and TRBJ2-7; D perhaps matches TRBD1 (5 bases). This CDR3 contains 11 residues. Germline-derived CDR1 and CDR2 are MDHEN and SYDVKM. The V end was cut by 5 bases, the J end by 5 bases, with 7 bases between. Here the CDR3 reads CASSIGDEQYF. CDR3 DNA sequence: TGTGCCAGCAGTATAGGGGACGAGCAGTACTTC.

This chain links TRBV21-1 with TRBJ1-1; TRBD1 is taken as the D call from the table, unchecked against the DNA. TRBV21-1 constitutes a pseudogene. This CDR3 is built from 17 residues. CDR3 nucleotides: TGTGCCAGCAGCCGAGGGACAGGGGGCCTCCTGAACACTGAAGCTTTCTTT. Amino acid sequence: CASSRGTGGLLNTEAFF.

This clonotype showed up just a few times. The genes are TRBV28 and TRBJ2-7, with TRBD2 matching 8 bases. Germline CDR1 reads MDHEN; CDR2 reads SYDVKM. Trimming took 8 bases from V and 2 from J; bases not matched to a gene: 5. CDR3 length equals 13 residues. The CDR3 loop reads CASEVGGAYEQYF. DNA for the CDR3: TGTGCCAGCGAGGTCGGGGGGGCCTACGAGCAGTACTTC. Drawing the rest from reference TRBV28 and TRBJ2-7, the complete variable domain is DVKVTQSSRYLVKRTGEKVFLECVQDMDHENMFWYRQDPGLGLRLIYFSYDVKMKEKGDIPEGYSVSREKKERFSLILESASTNQTSMYLCASEVGGAYEQYFGPGTRLTVT.

This clonotype was picked up many times. CDR3 sequence reads: CASSLAGLGDQPQHF. The CDR3 DNA is TGCGCCAGCAGCTTGGCAGGGCTGGGGGATCAGCCCCAGCATTTT. The chain combines TRBV5-1 with TRBJ1-5; weak D call: TRBD1 (5 bases). The CDR3 runs 15 residues. CDR1 and CDR2 (germline): SGHRS, YFSETQ. With 0 bases removed from V and 5 bases from J, the gap between germline ends came to 12 bases.

As regards this clonotype: A junction end diverges from the germline sequence, so it may reflect a read error. The genes are TRBV5-1 and TRBJ2-7; 14 nucleotides line up with TRBD2. Germline values: CDR1 SGHRS, CDR2 YFSETQ. The CDR3 has 15 amino acids. The CDR3 DNA reads TGCGCCAGCAGCTCACGTGCGGGACTAGCGGGAGAGGGGCACTTC. Translating it yields CASSSRAGLAGEGHF.

V and J are TRBV7-6 and TRBJ2-7; TRBD1 might be the D (5 bases). Germline values: CDR1 SGHVS, CDR2 FNYEAQ. The CDR3 runs to 15 residues. The V end lost 2 bases, the J end lost 4 bases, and 15 bases lay between the germline ends. The CDR3 protein is CASSLSRAWDYEQYF. The CDR3 region has the DNA TGTGCCAGCAGCTTAAGCAGGGCATGGGATTACGAGCAGTACTTC.

This clonotype was counted only a few times. This sequence joins TRBV4-3 and TRBJ1-2; weak D call: TRBD1 (5 bases). V lost 1 base to trimming and J lost 5 bases, with 14 bases between them. The CDR3 covers 15 residues. Per the germline V gene, CDR1 is LGHNA and CDR2 is YSLEER. For the CDR3, the DNA is TGCGCCAGCAGCCAAGCAGTCGAGAGGGGATATGGCTACACCTTC. Its protein is CASSQAVERGYGYTF.

This clonotype came up many times. The chain recombines TRBV3-1 with TRBJ1-5; 9 bases map to TRBD1. Germline V lookup: CDR1 LGHDT, CDR2 YNNKEL (reference sequence). Trimming cost V 1 base and J 8 bases; bases outside gene matches: 6. The CDR3 is made up of 15 amino acids. The CDR3 DNA is TGTGCCAGCAGCCAAGGGGACAGGGATTTAGAGCCCCAGCATTTT. Protein product: CASSQGDRDLEPQHF. Full variable domain (remainder filled in from reference TRBV3-1 and TRBJ1-5): DTAVSQTPKYLVTQMGNDKSIKCEQNLGHDTMYWYKQDSKKFLKIMFSYNNKELIINETVPNRFSPKSPDKAHLNLHINSLELGDSAVYFCASSQGDRDLEPQHFGDGTRLSIL.

This clonotype was found a few times. CDR3 sequence (DNA): TGTGCCAGCAGCCACCGGGCGGACCATTTCTACGAGCAGTACTTC. Its protein product is CASSHRADHFYEQYF. The chain is built from TRBV4-2 and TRBJ2-7; D is ambiguous. The CDR3 is made up of 15 amino acids. The ends were cut back, 3 bases at V and 3 bases at J, with 15 bases in the middle. The germline gives CDR1 LGHNA, CDR2 YNFKEQ.

The chain has TRBV6-5 and TRBJ2-7; 7 nucleotides agree with TRBD2. Losses at the gene ends were 4 bases for V and 6 bases for J; bases not matched to a gene: 9. The CDR3 contains 14 residues. Germline V gives CDR1 MNHEY, CDR2 SVGAGI. The CDR3 loop is CASSSAGESLEQYF. CDR3 DNA sequence: TGTGCCAGCAGTTCGGCGGGAGAATCACTCGAGCAGTACTTC.

This chain connects TRBV3-1 to TRBJ2-2; D gene unclear. The CDR3 sequence is 16 residues long. CDR1 and CDR2 from the germline V gene are LGHDT and YNNKEL (reference sequence). V was shortened by 2 bases and J by 6 bases, with 16 bases between the two germline ends. The CDR3 is CASSQNPSSRAGELFF. The CDR3 DNA reads as TGTGCCAGCAGCCAAAATCCGAGTAGTAGAGCCGGGGAGCTGTTTTTT.

The sample holds many counts of this clonotype. The CDR3 spells CASSQDPGTGENIQYF. Here the CDR3 DNA reads TGTGCCAGCAGCCAAGACCCCGGGACTGGTGAAAACATTCAGTACTTC. This rearrangement joins TRBV4-2 to TRBJ2-4; maybe TRBD2 (6 bases). V lost 0 bases and J 5 bases, leaving 14 bases between the germline ends. Germline CDR1 is LGHNA and CDR2 is YNFKEQ. CDR3 length: 16 amino acids.